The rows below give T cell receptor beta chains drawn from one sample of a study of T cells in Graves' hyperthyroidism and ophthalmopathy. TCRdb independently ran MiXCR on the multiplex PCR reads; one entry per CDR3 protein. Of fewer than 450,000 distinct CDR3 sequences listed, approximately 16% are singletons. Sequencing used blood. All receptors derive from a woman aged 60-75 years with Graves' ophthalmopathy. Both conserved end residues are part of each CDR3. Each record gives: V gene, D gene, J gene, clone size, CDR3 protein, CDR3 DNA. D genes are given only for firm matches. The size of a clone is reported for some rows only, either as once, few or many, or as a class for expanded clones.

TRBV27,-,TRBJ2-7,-,CASRLGRAFGEQYF,TGTGCCAGCCGGTTGGGCCGGGCTTTTGGAGAGCAGTACTTC
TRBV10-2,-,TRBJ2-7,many,CASSVAAVYEQYF,TGCGCCAGCAGTGTCGCTGCGGTCTACGAGCAGTACTTC
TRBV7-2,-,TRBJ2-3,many,CASRPRPGAADTQYF,TGTGCCAGCAGACCCCGACCCGGCGCGGCAGATACGCAGTATTTT
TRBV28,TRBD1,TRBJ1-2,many,CASRQGMDYGYTF,TGTGCCAGCAGACAGGGGATGGACTATGGCTACACCTTC
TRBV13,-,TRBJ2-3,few,CASSQDGTRSTDTQYF,TGTGCCAGCAGCCAAGATGGGACCCGCTCTACAGATACGCAGTATTTT
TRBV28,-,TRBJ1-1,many,CATRGGAEAFF,TGTGCCACCCGAGGGGGTGCTGAAGCTTTCTTT
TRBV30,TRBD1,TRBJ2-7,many,CAWSKRTGSEQYF,TGTGCCTGGAGTAAAAGGACAGGGAGCGAGCAGTACTTC
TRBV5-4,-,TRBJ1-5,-,CASSLLPNQPQHF,TGTGCCAGCAGCTTGCTACCCAATCAGCCCCAGCATTTT
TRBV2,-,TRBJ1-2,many,CASRDWRSGYTF,TGTGCCAGCAGGGACTGGCGCAGCGGCTACACCTTC
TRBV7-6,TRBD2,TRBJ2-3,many,CASSLIGTSVTDTQYF,TGTGCCAGCAGCTTAATTGGGACTAGCGTGACAGATACGCAGTATTTT
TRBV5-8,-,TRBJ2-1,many,CASRGRVFEGDEQFF,TGTGCCAGCAGGGGCCGGGTCTTCGAAGGCGATGAGCAGTTCTTC
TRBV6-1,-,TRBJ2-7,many,CASSRLGARREQYF,TGTGCCAGCAGCAGGCTGGGGGCGCGACGTGAGCAGTACTTC
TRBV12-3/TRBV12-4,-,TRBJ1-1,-,CASSTVWAEAFF,TGTGCCAGCAGCACCGTGTGGGCTGAAGCTTTCTTT
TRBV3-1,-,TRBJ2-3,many,CASSQGRKDTQYF,TGTGCCAGCAGCCAAGGTCGGAAAGATACGCAGTATTTT
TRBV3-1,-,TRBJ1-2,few,CASSQDWGLGYTF,TGTGCCAGCAGCCAAGATTGGGGGCTTGGCTACACCTTC
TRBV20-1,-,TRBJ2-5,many,CSARTGRQETQYF,TGCAGTGCTAGAACAGGGCGGCAAGAGACCCAGTACTTC
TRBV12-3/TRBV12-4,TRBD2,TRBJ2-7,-,CATPPSAGFYEQYF,TGTGCCACCCCCCCCTCAGCGGGATTCTACGAGCAGTACTTC
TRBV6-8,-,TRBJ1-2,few,CASSALTNYGYTF,TGTGCCAGCAGTGCCCTCACTAACTATGGCTACACCTTC
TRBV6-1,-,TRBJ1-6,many,CASRGGTFNSPLHF,TGTGCCAGCAGGGGAGGGACTTTTAATTCACCCCTCCACTTT
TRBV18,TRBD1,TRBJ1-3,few,CASSRGQAPGNTIYF,TGTGCCAGCTCACGTGGACAGGCCCCCGGAAACACCATATATTTT
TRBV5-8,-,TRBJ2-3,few,CASTWLGADTQYF,TGTGCCAGCACCTGGCTTGGGGCAGATACGCAGTATTTT
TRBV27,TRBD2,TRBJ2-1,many,CASSLASGIRSYNEQFF,TGTGCCAGCAGTTTGGCTAGCGGGATACGTTCTTACAATGAGCAGTTCTTC
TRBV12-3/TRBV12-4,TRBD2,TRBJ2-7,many,CASSPGGLAGVREQYF,TGTGCCAGCAGCCCGGGGGGCCTAGCGGGAGTAAGAGAGCAGTACTTC
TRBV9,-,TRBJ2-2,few,CASSVVGEGAGELFF,TGTGCCAGCAGCGTAGTAGGCGAGGGGGCCGGGGAGCTGTTTTTT
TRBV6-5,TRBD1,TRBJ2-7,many,CASSYSGRGLISSYEQYF,TGTGCCAGCAGTTACTCGGGCAGGGGGCTCATAAGCTCCTACGAGCAGTACTTC
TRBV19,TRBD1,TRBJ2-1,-,CASSMGTGFYNEQFF,TGTGCCAGTAGTATGGGGACAGGATTTTACAATGAGCAGTTCTTC
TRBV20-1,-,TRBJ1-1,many,CSAFGEWTEAFF,TGCAGTGCTTTTGGGGAATGGACTGAAGCTTTCTTT
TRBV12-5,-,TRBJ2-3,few,CASGLVQGDTQYF,TGTGCTAGTGGTTTGGTACAAGGGGATACGCAGTATTTT
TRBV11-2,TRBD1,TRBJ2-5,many,CASSRDSSETQYF,TGTGCCAGCAGCCGGGACAGCTCGGAGACCCAGTACTTC
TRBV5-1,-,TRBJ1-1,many,CASSLSGITGTEAFF,TGCGCCAGCAGCTTGAGTGGGATCACCGGGACTGAAGCTTTCTTT
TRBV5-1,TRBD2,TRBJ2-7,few,CASSFLAGGPYEQYF,TGCGCCAGCAGCTTCCTAGCGGGAGGGCCCTACGAGCAGTACTTC
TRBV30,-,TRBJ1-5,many,CAWSRGGQPQHF,TGTGCCTGGAGCAGGGGTGGTCAGCCCCAGCATTTT
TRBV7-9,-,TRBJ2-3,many,CASSLAGPTTDTQYF,TGTGCCAGCAGCTTAGCTGGTCCGACCACAGATACGCAGTATTTT
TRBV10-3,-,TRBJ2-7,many,CAISESRWGQYF,TGTGCCATCAGTGAGTCTAGATGGGGGCAGTACTTC
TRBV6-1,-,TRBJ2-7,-,CASSSLSGYEQYF,TGTGCCAGCAGTTCGTTATCAGGGTACGAGCAGTACTTC
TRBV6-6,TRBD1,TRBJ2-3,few,CASSYSGTGADTQYF,TGTGCCAGCAGTTACTCAGGGACAGGGGCCGATACGCAGTATTTT
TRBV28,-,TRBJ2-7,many,CASSLGREYTYEQYF,TGTGCCAGCAGTTTGGGGCGGGAATACACCTACGAGCAGTACTTC
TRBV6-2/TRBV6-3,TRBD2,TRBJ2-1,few,CASSYWRTSGTYNEQFF,TGTGCCAGCAGTTACTGGAGGACTAGCGGGACCTACAATGAGCAGTTCTTC
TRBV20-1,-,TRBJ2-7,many,CSVQMGGQVYEQYF,TGCAGTGTTCAAATGGGGGGTCAGGTTTACGAGCAGTACTTC
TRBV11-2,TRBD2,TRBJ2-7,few,CASSLATSGRTEQYF,TGTGCCAGCAGCTTAGCCACTAGCGGGAGGACCGAGCAGTACTTC
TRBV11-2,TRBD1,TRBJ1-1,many,CASSPRTGARAEAFF,TGTGCCAGCAGCCCCCGGACAGGAGCTCGGGCTGAAGCTTTCTTT
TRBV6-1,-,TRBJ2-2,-,CASRDHSFANTGELFF,TGTGCCAGCAGGGACCACAGTTTTGCGAACACCGGGGAGCTGTTTTTT
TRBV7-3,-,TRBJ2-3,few,CASSSSSGTDTQYF,TGTGCCAGCAGCTCCTCATCGGGCACAGATACGCAGTATTTT
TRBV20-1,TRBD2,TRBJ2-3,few,CSARVVASGRSTDTQYF,TGCAGTGCTAGAGTGGTGGCTAGCGGGAGGAGCACAGATACGCAGTATTTT
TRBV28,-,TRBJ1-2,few,CASRESGRVSGYTF,TGTGCCAGCAGGGAATCAGGGAGAGTGAGCGGCTACACCTTC
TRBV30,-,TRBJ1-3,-,CAWKNSGNTIYF,TGTGCCTGGAAGAACTCTGGAAACACCATATATTTT
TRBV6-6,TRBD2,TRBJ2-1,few,CASSYYSGRANEQFF,TGTGCCAGCAGTTACTATAGCGGGAGGGCGAATGAGCAGTTCTTC
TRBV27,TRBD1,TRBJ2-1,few,CASSLGAPGQGGYEQFF,TGTGCCAGCAGTTTAGGGGCTCCGGGACAGGGTGGCTATGAGCAGTTCTTC
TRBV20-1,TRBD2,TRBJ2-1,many,CSARDGTTYNEQFF,TGCAGTGCTAGAGATGGGACTACCTACAATGAGCAGTTCTTC
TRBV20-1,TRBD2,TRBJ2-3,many,CSARGLTSWGPDTQYF,TGCAGTGCTAGGGGGCTGACTAGCTGGGGTCCAGATACGCAGTATTTT
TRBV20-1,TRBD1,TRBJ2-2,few,CSADRGLFTGELFF,TGCAGTGCTGACAGGGGTTTGTTCACCGGGGAGCTGTTTTTT
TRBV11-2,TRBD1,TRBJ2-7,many,CATGQEGREQYF,TGTGCCACGGGACAGGAAGGTAGAGAGCAGTACTTC
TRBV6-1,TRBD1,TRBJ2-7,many,CATQSGTGGSYEQYF,TGTGCCACACAATCCGGGACAGGGGGCTCCTACGAGCAGTACTTC
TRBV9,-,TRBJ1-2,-,CASSVGAGLDYGYTF,TGTGCCAGCAGCGTAGGGGCCGGGTTGGACTATGGCTACACCTTC
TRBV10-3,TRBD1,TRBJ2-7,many,CAISVDRGESEQYF,TGTGCCATCAGTGTCGACAGGGGGGAAAGCGAGCAGTACTTC
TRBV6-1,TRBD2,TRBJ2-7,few,CASSEGLAGGEQYF,TGTGCCAGCAGTGAAGGGCTAGCGGGAGGTGAGCAGTACTTC
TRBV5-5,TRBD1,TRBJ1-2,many,CASSYTGEGGYTF,TGTGCCAGCAGCTATACAGGGGAGGGTGGCTACACCTTC
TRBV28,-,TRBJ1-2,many,CATSGHGYGYTF,TGTGCCACATCGGGACACGGATATGGCTACACCTTC
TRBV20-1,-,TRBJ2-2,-,CSARRAGELLF,TGCAGTGCTAGAAGAGCCGGGGAGCTGCTTTTT